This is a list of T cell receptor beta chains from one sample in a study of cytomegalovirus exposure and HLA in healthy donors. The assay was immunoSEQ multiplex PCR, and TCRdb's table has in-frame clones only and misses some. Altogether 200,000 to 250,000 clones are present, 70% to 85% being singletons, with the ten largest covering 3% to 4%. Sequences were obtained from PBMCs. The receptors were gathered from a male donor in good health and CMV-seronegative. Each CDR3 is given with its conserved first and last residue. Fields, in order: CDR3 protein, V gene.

CASSLLAGSDNYEQYF,TRBV7-6
CASRTARIRYF,TRBV2
CASSSTGGMETQYF,TRBV6-1
CASRGPGAPNYGYTF,TRBV28
CASSLYSSGNTIYF,TRBV11-2
CASSLRGSNYGGELFF,TRBV7-2
CASSLDGTGGYEQYF,TRBV7-8
CASLLTGVNQPQHF,TRBV6-1
CASSLSPLPAEAFF,TRBV7-8
CASSSEGGSNQPQHF,TRBV27
CSVGGLEQFF,TRBV29-1
CASGERQGLGEQFF,TRBV28
CASSVARGTEAFF,TRBV9
CASSEGAGNTDTQYF,TRBV6-4
CASSQEGLAGARSYEQYF,TRBV4-1
CASSDLDRPYGYTF,TRBV2
CASSLEYADRYTF,TRBV5-4
CATTKAGGLPYEQYF,TRBV6-1
CASGYSMGLADNEQFF,TRBV6-4
CASSVTGDYEQYF,TRBV7-9
CAWSDRAPGPQHF,TRBV30
CASSRQGGVGETQYF,TRBV11-1
CASSLQGPDKNIQYF,TRBV18
CASSRTSGSTDTQYF,TRBV9
CASSLESGGVGYNEQFF,TRBV5-1
CASSGQEDEKLFF,TRBV28
CASSILAGGPGEQFF,TRBV19
CASRSARDRETGELFF,TRBV5-4
CASGRGWETQYF,TRBV12-5
CASRTTGGGEKLFF,TRBV19
CASSPAEGLINIQYF,TRBV7-3
CASSLGGGNGEQYF,TRBV5-4
CASSSSGTGGWYGYTF,TRBV6-5
CSSSPPRGVGQETQYF,TRBV7-9
CASKEGAWSTEAFF,TRBV7-6
CASSELIAANNEQFF,TRBV2
CASSATSGTQYF,TRBV10-1
CASPEGVVTEAFF,TRBV6-1
CASSLSGPRQGPEKLFF,TRBV27
CASSLSTGGAGRGWGYTF,TRBV27
CASSEYGAEAFF,TRBV25-1
CASRTGEGNEKLFF,TRBV19
CASSLGASGTYEQYF,TRBV7-2
CSVHERGRTDTQYF,TRBV29-1
CATGLESPGTQYF,TRBV28
CASREGLSNQPQHF,TRBV6-5
CASSPAVGTEAFF,TRBV18
CASSVLQGGIYNEQFF,TRBV9
CASSQGTSLALPYEQYF,TRBV4-1
CATSTGTGSYGYTF,TRBV15
CASSGGLASDEQFF,TRBV7-6
CASSAHRDRGHGYTF,TRBV6-1
CASSQSTSGRTGEQFF,TRBV4-1
CASSLAARYYEQYF,TRBV5-6
CATSQRGGSYNEQFF,TRBV27
CAWTRGLAGGTEQYF,TRBV30
CASSRQEGGTGELFF,TRBV5-4
CASSITLRTGTGNTIYF,TRBV7-8
CASSTSGTSYEQYF,TRBV7-9
CASSPGREQYF,TRBV28